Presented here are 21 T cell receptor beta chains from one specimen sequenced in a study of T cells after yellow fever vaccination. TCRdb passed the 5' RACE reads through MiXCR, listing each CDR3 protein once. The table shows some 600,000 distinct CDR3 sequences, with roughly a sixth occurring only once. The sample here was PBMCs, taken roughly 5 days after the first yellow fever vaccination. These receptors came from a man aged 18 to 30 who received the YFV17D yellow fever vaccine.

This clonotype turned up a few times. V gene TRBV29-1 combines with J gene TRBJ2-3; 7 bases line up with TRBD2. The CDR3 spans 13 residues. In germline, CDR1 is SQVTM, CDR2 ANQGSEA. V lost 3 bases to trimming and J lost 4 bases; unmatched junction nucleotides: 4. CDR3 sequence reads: CSVDGLDADTQYF. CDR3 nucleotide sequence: TGCAGCGTTGATGGACTAGACGCAGATACGCAGTATTTT.

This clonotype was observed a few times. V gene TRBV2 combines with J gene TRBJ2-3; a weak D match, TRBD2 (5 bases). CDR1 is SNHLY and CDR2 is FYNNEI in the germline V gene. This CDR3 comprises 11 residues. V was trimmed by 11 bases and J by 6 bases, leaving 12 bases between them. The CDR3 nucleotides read TGTGCCTCGGAGGAGTCGGATACGCAGTATTTT. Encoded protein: CASEESDTQYF.

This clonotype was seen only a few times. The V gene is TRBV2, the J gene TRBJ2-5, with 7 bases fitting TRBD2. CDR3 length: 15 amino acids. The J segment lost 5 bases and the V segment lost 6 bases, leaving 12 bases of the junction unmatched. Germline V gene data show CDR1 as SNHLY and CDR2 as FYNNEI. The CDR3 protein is CASSGSGELKETQYF. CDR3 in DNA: TGTGCCAGCAGCGGGAGCGGGGAGCTGAAGGAGACCCAGTACTTC.

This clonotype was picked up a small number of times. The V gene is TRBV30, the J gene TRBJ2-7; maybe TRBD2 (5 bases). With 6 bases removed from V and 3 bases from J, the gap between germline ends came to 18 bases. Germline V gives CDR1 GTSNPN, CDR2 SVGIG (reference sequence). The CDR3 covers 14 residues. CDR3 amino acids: CACNAPGTNYEQYF. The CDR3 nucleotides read TGTGCCTGTAACGCACCGGGAACCAACTACGAGCAGTACTTC.

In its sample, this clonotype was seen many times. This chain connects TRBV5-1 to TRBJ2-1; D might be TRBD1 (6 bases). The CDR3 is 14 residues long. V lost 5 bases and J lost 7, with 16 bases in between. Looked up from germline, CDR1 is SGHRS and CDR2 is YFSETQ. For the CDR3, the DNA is TGCGCCAGCAGTTCCGCCCCGGACAGAAATGAGCAGTTCTTC. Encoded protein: CASSSAPDRNEQFF.

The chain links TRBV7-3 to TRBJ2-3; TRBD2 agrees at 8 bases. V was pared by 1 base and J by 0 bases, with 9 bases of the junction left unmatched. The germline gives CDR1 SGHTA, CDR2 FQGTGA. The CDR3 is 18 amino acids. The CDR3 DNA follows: TGTGCCAGCAGCTTAAGTTCCGGCGGGGGGTTGAGCACAGATACGCAGTATTTT. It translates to CASSLSSGGGLSTDTQYF.

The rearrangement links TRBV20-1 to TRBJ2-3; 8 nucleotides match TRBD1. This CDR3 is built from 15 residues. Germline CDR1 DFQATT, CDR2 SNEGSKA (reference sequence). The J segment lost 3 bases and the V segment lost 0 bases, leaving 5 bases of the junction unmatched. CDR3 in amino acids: CSARDWQGATDTQYF. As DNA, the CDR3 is TGCAGTGCTAGAGATTGGCAGGGGGCTACAGATACGCAGTATTTT.

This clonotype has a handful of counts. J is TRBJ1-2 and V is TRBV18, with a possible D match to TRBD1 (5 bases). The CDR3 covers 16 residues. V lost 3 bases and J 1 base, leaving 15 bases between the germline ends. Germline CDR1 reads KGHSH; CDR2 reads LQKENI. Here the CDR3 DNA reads TGTGCCAGCTCACCTACAATTGGGGCGTTTAACTATGGCTACACCTTC. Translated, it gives CASSPTIGAFNYGYTF.

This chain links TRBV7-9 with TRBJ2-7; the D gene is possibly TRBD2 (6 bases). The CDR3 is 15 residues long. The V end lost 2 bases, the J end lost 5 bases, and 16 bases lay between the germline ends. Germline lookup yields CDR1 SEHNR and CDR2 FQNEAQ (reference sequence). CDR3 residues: CASSLRRAGPDEQYF. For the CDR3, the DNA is TGTGCCAGCAGCTTACGACGGGCGGGGCCGGACGAGCAGTACTTC.

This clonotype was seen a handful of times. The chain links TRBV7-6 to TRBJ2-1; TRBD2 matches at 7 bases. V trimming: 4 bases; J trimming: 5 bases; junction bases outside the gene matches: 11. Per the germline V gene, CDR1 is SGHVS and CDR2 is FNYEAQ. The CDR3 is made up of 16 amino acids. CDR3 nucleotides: TGTGCCAGCAGCTCTAGCAGGGCTAGCGGAAACAATGAGCAGTTCTTC. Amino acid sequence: CASSSSRASGNNEQFF.

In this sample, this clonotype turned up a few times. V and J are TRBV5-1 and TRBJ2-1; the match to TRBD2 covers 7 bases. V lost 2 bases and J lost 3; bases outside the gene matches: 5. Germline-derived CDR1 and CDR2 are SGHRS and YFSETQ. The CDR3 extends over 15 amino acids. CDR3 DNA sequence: TGCGCCAGCAGCTTAGGGCCGGGAGGCTACAATGAGCAGTTCTTC. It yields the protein CASSLGPGGYNEQFF.

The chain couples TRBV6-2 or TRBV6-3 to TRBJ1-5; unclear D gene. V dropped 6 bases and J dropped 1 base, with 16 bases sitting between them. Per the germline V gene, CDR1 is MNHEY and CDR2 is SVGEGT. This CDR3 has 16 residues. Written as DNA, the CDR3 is TGTGCCAGCAGCCTAACTCACCCGGGGAGCAATCAGCCCCAGCATTTT. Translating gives CASSLTHPGSNQPQHF.

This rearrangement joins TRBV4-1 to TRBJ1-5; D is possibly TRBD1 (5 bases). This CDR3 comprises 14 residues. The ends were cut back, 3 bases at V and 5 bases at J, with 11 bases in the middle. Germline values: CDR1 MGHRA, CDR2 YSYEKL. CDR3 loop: CASSHGAGDQPQHF. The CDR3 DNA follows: TGCGCCAGCAGCCATGGGGCGGGGGATCAGCCCCAGCATTTT.

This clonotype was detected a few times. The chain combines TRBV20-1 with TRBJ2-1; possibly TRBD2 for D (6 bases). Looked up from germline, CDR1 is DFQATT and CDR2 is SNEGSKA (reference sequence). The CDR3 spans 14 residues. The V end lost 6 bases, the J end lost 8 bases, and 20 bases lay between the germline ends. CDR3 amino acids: CSARLSGSGHEQFF. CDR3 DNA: TGCAGTGCCCGCCTCAGCGGGTCTGGACATGAGCAGTTCTTC.

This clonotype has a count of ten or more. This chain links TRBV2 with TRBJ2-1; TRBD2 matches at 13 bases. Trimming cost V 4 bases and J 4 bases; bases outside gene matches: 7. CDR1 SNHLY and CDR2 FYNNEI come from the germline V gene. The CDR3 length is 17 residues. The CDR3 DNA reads TGTGCCAGCAGTGTGTCCCTACTAGCGGGGGGGTACAATGAGCAGTTCTTC. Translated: CASSVSLLAGGYNEQFF.

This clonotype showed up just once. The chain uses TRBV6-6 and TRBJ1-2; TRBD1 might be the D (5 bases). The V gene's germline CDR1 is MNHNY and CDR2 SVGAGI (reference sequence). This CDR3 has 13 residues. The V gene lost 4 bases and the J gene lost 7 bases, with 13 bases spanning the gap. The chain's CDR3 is CASSSDSYGGYTF. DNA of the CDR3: TGTGCCAGCAGTTCCGACAGTTACGGTGGCTACACCTTC.

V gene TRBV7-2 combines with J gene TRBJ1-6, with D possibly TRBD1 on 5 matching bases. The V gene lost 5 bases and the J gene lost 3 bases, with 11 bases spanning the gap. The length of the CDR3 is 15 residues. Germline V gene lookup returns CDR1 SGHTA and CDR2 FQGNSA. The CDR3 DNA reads TGTGCCAGCAGCGTGGGACCCCTCTATAATTCACCCCTCCACTTT. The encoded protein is CASSVGPLYNSPLHF.

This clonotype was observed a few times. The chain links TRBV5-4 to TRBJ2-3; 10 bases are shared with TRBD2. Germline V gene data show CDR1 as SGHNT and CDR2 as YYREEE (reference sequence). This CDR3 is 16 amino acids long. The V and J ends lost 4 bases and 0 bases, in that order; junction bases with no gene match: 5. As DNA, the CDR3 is TGTGCCAGCAGCGCCGGACTAGCGGCCAGCACAGATACGCAGTATTTT. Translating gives CASSAGLAASTDTQYF.

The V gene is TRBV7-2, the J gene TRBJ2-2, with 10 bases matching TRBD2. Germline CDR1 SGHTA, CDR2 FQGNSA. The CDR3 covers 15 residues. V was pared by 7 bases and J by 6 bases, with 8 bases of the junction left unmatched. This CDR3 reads CASTTGTSEAGELFF. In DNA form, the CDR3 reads TGTGCCAGCACCACCGGGACTAGCGAGGCCGGGGAGCTGTTTTTT. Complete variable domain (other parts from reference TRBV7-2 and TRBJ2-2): GAGVSQSPSNKVTEKGKDVELRCDPISGHTALYWYRQSLGQGLEFLIYFQGNSAPDKSGLPSDRFSAERTGGSVSTLTIQRTQQEDSAVYLCASTTGTSEAGELFFGEGSRLTVL.

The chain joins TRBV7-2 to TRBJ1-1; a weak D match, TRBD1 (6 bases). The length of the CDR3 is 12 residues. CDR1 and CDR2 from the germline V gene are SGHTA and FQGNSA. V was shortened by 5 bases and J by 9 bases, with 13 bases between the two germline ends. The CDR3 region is CASSLDSPQAFF. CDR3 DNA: TGTGCCAGCAGCCTGGACAGTCCCCAAGCTTTCTTT.

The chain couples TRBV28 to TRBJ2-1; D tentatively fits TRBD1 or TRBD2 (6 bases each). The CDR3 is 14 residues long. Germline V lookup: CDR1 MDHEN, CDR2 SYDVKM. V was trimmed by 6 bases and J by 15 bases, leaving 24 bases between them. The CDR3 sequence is CASSQGGTPRVPFF. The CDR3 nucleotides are TGTGCCAGCAGCCAAGGGGGGACCCCCAGGGTACCGTTCTTC.